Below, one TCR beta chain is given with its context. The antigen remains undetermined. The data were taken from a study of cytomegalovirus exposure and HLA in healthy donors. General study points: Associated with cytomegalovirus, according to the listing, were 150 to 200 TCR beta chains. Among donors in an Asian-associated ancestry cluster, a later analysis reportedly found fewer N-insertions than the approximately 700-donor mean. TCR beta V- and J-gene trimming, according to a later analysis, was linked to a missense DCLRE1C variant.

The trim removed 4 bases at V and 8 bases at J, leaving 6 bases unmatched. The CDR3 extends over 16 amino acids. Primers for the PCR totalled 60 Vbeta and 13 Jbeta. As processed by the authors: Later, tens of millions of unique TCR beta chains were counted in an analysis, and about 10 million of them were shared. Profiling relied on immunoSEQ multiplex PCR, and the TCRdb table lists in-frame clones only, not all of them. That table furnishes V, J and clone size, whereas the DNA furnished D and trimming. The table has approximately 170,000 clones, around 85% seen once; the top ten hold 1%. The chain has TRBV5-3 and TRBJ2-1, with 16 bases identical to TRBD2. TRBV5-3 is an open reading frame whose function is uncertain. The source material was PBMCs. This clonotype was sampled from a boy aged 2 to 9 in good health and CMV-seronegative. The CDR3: CARSTGLAGGHDEQFF. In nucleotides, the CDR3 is TGTGCCAGAAGCACGGGACTAGCGGGAGGGCATGATGAGCAGTTCTTC.